A single sample is the source of the 21 T cell receptor beta chains below, sequenced in a study of cytomegalovirus exposure and HLA in healthy donors. Assay used: immunoSEQ multiplex PCR; TCRdb lists only in-frame clones, some missing. The sample carries 40,000 to 55,000 clones, roughly 93% recorded once. The sequencing sample was made of PBMCs. The receptors originated from a woman aged 18-29 years in good health and CMV-seronegative.

The chain couples TRBV6-5 to TRBJ2-7, with D possibly TRBD2 on 6 matching bases. Trimming took off 5 bases at V and 4 bases at J, with 9 bases between the two ends. The germline V gene encodes CDR1 MNHEY and CDR2 SVGAGI. This CDR3 is 12 amino acids long. The CDR3, as DNA: TGTGCCAGCAGTCCCCGGGAGTACGAGCAGTACTTC. This translates into CASSPREYEQYF.

This chain links TRBV29-1 with TRBJ1-1, with 11 bases matching TRBD1. The CDR3 length is 13 residues. Per germline, CDR1 SQVTM and CDR2 ANQGSEA. The V gene end was trimmed by 6 bases and the J gene end by 4 bases; junction bases not matched to a gene: 4. The CDR3 coding sequence is TGCAGCGTCCTTGGGACAGGGGGCACTGAAGCTTTCTTT. Its protein is CSVLGTGGTEAFF.

This chain links TRBV2 with TRBJ2-7, with TRBD1 matching 7 bases. J gave up 1 base and V 6 bases, and 9 bases lay outside the gene matches. Germline CDR1 reads SNHLY; CDR2 reads FYNNEI. CDR3 length: 15 residues. CDR3 residues: CASSTTGKISYEQYF. The CDR3 bases are TGTGCCAGCAGCACGACAGGGAAGATATCCTACGAGCAGTACTTC.

The rearrangement links TRBV5-6 to TRBJ2-1; D might be TRBD1 (6 bases). CDR3 length: 16 residues. Germline values: CDR1 SGHDT, CDR2 YYEEEE. Between the trimmed V and J ends, which lost 1 base and 9 bases, there was a span of 20 bases. In nucleotides, the CDR3 is TGTGCCAGCAGCTTGACCGTAGGGGGACGGTCCCCTGAGCAGTTCTTC. Its protein product is CASSLTVGGRSPEQFF.

The chain recombines TRBV7-3 with TRBJ2-6; TRBD1 matches 8 bases. V was pared by 2 bases and J by 1 base, with 7 bases of the junction left unmatched. This CDR3 contains 18 residues. Germline CDR1 reads SGHTA; CDR2 reads FQGTGA. In nucleotides, the CDR3 is TGTGCCAGCAGCTTATACGGGACAGGATTATCTGGGGCCAACGTCCTGACTTTC. Translating gives CASSLYGTGLSGANVLTF.

The rearrangement uses TRBV28 and TRBJ1-2; tentatively, D is TRBD1 (5 bases). V gave up 4 bases and J gave up 3 bases, with 12 bases separating them. The CDR3 sequence is 14 residues long. Germline V gene data show CDR1 as MDHEN and CDR2 as SYDVKM. Here the CDR3 DNA reads TGTGCCAGCAGTTGGGACTTTTCTTACTATGGCTACACCTTC. It specifies CASSWDFSYYGYTF.

The chain employs TRBV27 and TRBJ1-1; 8 bases map to TRBD1. V lost 3 bases, J lost 4 bases, and 4 bases stayed unmatched. There are 14 residues in the CDR3. Germline values: CDR1 MNHEY, CDR2 SMNVEV (reference sequence). The CDR3 region has the DNA TGTGCCAGCAGTTTCCGGGGGACAGGCACTGAAGCTTTCTTT. Encoded protein: CASSFRGTGTEAFF.

This clone occurred once. The gene calls are TRBV28 and TRBJ1-1, with 10 bases fitting TRBD1. Germline CDR1 is MDHEN and CDR2 is SYDVKM. Trimming took 6 bases from V and 4 from J; bases not matched to a gene: 8. The CDR3 is made up of 15 amino acids. The CDR3 bases are TGTGCCAGCAGATCGACAGGGGGCGCCGCCACTGAAGCTTTCTTT. Its protein product is CASRSTGGAATEAFF. The full variable domain, its missing parts supplied by reference TRBV28 and TRBJ1-1, is DVKVTQSSRYLVKRTGEKVFLECVQDMDHENMFWYRQDPGLGLRLIYFSYDVKMKEKGDIPEGYSVSREKKERFSLILESASTNQTSMYLCASRSTGGAATEAFFGQGTRLTVV.

This chain joins TRBV2 and TRBJ1-2; no clear D. V was clipped by 4 bases and J by 6 bases, with 15 bases between them. CDR1 and CDR2 (germline): SNHLY, FYNNEI. This CDR3 spans 14 amino acids. CDR3 coding DNA: TGTGCCAGCAGTGTCAGACTTATCTTTCATGGCTACACCTTC. Translating it yields CASSVRLIFHGYTF.

The chain links TRBV2 to TRBJ2-4, with TRBD1 identical over 10 bases. Germline V gene lookup returns CDR1 SNHLY and CDR2 FYNNEI. This CDR3 is 14 amino acids long. V shed 6 bases, J shed 6 bases, and the junction held 5 bases outside the gene matches. This CDR3 is CASRAGQGINIQYF. The DNA of the CDR3 is TGTGCCAGCAGAGCGGGACAGGGGATAAACATTCAGTACTTC.

V gene TRBV4-2 combines with J gene TRBJ1-3; no reliable D call. In germline, CDR1 is LGHNA, CDR2 YNFKEQ. Trimming took off 0 bases at V and 0 bases at J, with 12 bases between the two ends. The CDR3 runs to 17 residues. CDR3 residues: CASSQDWAGSSGNTIYF. CDR3 sequence (DNA): TGTGCCAGCAGCCAAGATTGGGCGGGGTCCTCTGGAAACACCATATATTTT.

The chain couples TRBV28 to TRBJ1-4, with 9 bases aligning to TRBD1. Germline V CDR1 and CDR2: MDHEN, SYDVKM. CDR3 length: 17 residues. V was clipped by 1 base and J by 0 bases; unmatched bases: 3. CDR3 sequence: CASSLLDRGTTNEKLFF. The DNA for the CDR3 is TGTGCCAGCAGTTTATTGGACAGGGGAACAACTAATGAAAAACTGTTTTTT.

CDR3 region: CSAPGQGPTEAFF. CDR3 DNA sequence: TGCAGCGCTCCGGGACAGGGGCCTACTGAAGCTTTCTTT. The chain couples TRBV29-1 to TRBJ1-1; the match to TRBD1 covers 10 bases. Germline V lookup: CDR1 SQVTM, CDR2 ANQGSEA. This CDR3 contains 13 residues. V trimming: 7 bases; J trimming: 5 bases; junction bases outside the gene matches: 7.

The chain employs TRBV6-1 and TRBJ1-5, with TRBD1 identical over 8 bases. The V and J ends lost 3 bases and 4 bases, in that order; junction bases with no gene match: 5. CDR3 length equals 15 residues. CDR1 and CDR2 from the germline V gene are MNHNS and SASEGT. CDR3 DNA sequence: TGTGCCAGCAGTGAGACGACAGGGGCGAATCAGCCCCAGCATTTT. This codes for CASSETTGANQPQHF.

This clone was seen a handful of times. The J gene is TRBJ2-2, the V gene TRBV11-2; weak D call: TRBD1 (5 bases). V lost 2 bases and J lost 4, with 11 bases in between. This CDR3 contains 15 residues. The germline V gene encodes CDR1 SGHAT and CDR2 FQNNGV. The CDR3 reads CASSLITGPTGELFF. In DNA form, the CDR3 reads TGTGCCAGCAGCTTAATCACAGGACCCACCGGGGAGCTGTTTTTT.

The rearrangement uses TRBV4-2 and TRBJ1-1; no reliable D call. Looked up from germline, CDR1 is LGHNA and CDR2 is YNFKEQ. V lost 0 bases and J 1 base, leaving 6 bases between the germline ends. The CDR3 consists of 14 residues. The DNA for the CDR3 is TGTGCCAGCAGCCAAGAGTGGAGGAACACTGAAGCTTTCTTT. This codes for CASSQEWRNTEAFF.

J is TRBJ1-1 and V is TRBV6-5; 7 nucleotides match TRBD1. The CDR3 is 16 amino acids. Germline V CDR1 and CDR2: MNHEY, SVGAGI. Unmatched junction bases numbered 12, after V lost 4 bases and J lost 4 bases. In nucleotides, the CDR3 is TGTGCCAGCAGTTTCCAGACAGGGCGGGTAGGCACTGAAGCTTTCTTT. Translating gives CASSFQTGRVGTEAFF.

The chain combines TRBV5-1 with TRBJ2-6; 14 positions agree with TRBD2. Trimming removed 4 bases from V and 1 base from J; junction bases left unmatched: 1. The CDR3 is 17 residues long. Germline CDR1 reads SGHRS; CDR2 reads YFSETQ. The CDR3 sequence is CASSGTSGSSGANVLTF. The CDR3, as DNA: TGCGCCAGCAGCGGGACTAGCGGGAGTTCTGGGGCCAACGTCCTGACTTTC.

The V call is TRBV10-3, the J call TRBJ2-3, with 10 bases lining up with TRBD2. Germline V CDR1 and CDR2: ENHRY, SYGVKD. This CDR3 contains 14 residues. V gave up 4 bases and J gave up 4 bases; unmatched junction bases: 2. The CDR3 sequence: CAISAAGGPDTQYF. DNA for the CDR3: TGTGCCATCAGTGCAGCGGGAGGGCCAGATACGCAGTATTTT.

The chain combines TRBV6-1 with TRBJ2-3; no clear D gene. Germline V gene data show CDR1 as MNHNS and CDR2 as SASEGT. Trimming removed 6 bases at V and 0 bases at J, with 10 bases between. The CDR3 has 14 residues. The CDR3 DNA reads TGTGCCAGCAGCGTGAGTCCTAGCACAGATACGCAGTATTTT. This encodes CASSVSPSTDTQYF.

This clone has a single count. The chain carries TRBV27 and TRBJ2-7, with TRBD1 matching 7 bases. The J segment lost 7 bases and the V segment lost 5 bases, leaving 5 bases of the junction unmatched. Germline V lookup: CDR1 MNHEY, CDR2 SMNVEV (reference sequence). This CDR3 has 12 residues. This chain's CDR3 is CASSPGQREQYF. In DNA form, the CDR3 reads TGTGCCAGCAGTCCGGGACAGCGAGAGCAGTACTTC.